These T cell receptor beta chains were read from a single sample in a study of cytomegalovirus exposure and HLA in healthy donors. The data were produced by immunoSEQ multiplex PCR, yet TCRdb's version contains in-frame clones alone and is incomplete. Found here are about 120,000 clones, about three quarters of them singletons; the top ten hold around 1.3%. The sequenced sample was PBMCs. Source of these receptors: a young woman in good health and CMV-seronegative. The CDR3 runs from the conserved cysteine through the conserved F or W. Each record gives: J gene, V gene, clone size, D gene, CDR3 DNA, CDR3 protein. A D gene is named only where the DNA matches it firmly. The listing skips clone size in some rows; elsewhere it reads once, few, many or a size class.

TRBJ2-1 | TRBV28 | . | . | TGTGCCAGCAGTACCCAGACTCGTGCAAACTACTACAATGAGCAGTTCTTC | CASSTQTRANYYNEQFF
TRBJ1-2 | TRBV18 | . | . | TGTGCCAGCTCACCAATGACAGATACTAACTATGGCTACACCTTC | CASSPMTDTNYGYTF
TRBJ2-7 | TRBV5-4 | . | TRBD2 | TGTGCCAGCAGCCGCTTTAGCGGGGGCCTTAGGGAGCAGTACTTC | CASSRFSGGLREQYF
TRBJ2-1 | TRBV4-1 | few | TRBD2 | TGCGCCAGCAGCCAAGATACGACGGGACTAGCGGGGGACAATGAGCAGTTCTTC | CASSQDTTGLAGDNEQFF
TRBJ2-5 | TRBV7-2 | . | . | TGTGCCAGCAGCAACGGGGAGACCCAGTACTTC | CASSNGETQYF
TRBJ2-7 | TRBV6-5 | . | . | TGTGCCAGCAGTTACCTGCAGGGTTACTCCTACGAGCAGTACTTC | CASSYLQGYSYEQYF
TRBJ2-4 | TRBV7-9 | . | . | TGTGCCAGCAGCTCCCTCCTTGATATTGCAGAACAAAACATTCAGTACTTC | CASSSLLDIAEQNIQYF
TRBJ2-1 | TRBV28 | . | TRBD1 | TGTGCCAGCAGTTTTGATTTGAACAGGGGGGCGTCCTACAATGAGCAGTTCTTC | CASSFDLNRGASYNEQFF
TRBJ2-1 | TRBV5-6 | . | TRBD2 | TGTGCCAGCAGTCTCGGGACTAGCGCGAATGAGCAGTTCTTC | CASSLGTSANEQFF
TRBJ2-1 | TRBV13 | few | TRBD2 | TGTGCCACCAAGGCGGGAGGGGCCTACAATGAGCAGTTCTTC | CATKAGGAYNEQFF
TRBJ2-7 | TRBV6-5 | . | TRBD1 | TGTGCCAGCAGTTACCCCGGGACAGGGGGTTTCGAGCAGTACTTC | CASSYPGTGGFEQYF
TRBJ2-7 | TRBV7-8 | . | TRBD2 | TGTGCCAGCAGCCCACCTTGGGGCGTTAGCGGGAACTACGAGCAGTACTTC | CASSPPWGVSGNYEQYF
TRBJ2-3 | TRBV7-2 | . | . | TGTGCCAGCAGCCAAGGGTGGGAGACAGATACGCAGTATTTT | CASSQGWETDTQYF
TRBJ2-5 | TRBV9 | . | TRBD2 | TGTGCCAGCAGCTCCAGAAGGACTAGCGATCAAGAGACCCAGTACTTC | CASSSRRTSDQETQYF
TRBJ2-7 | TRBV27 | . | . | TGTGCCAGCAGTTTATCTCGGGGTGGCGAGCAGTACTTC | CASSLSRGGEQYF
TRBJ2-7 | TRBV30 | . | . | TGTGCCTGCAAACTCAGGGGTTTAGAGCAGTACTTC | CACKLRGLEQYF
TRBJ1-5 | TRBV6-6 | few | . | TGTGCCAGCAGCCCCACTAATCAGCCCCAGCATTTT | CASSPTNQPQHF
TRBJ2-3 | TRBV7-3 | . | TRBD1 | TGTGCCAGCAGCTTGAGCAGGGGGAGCACAGATACGCAGTATTTT | CASSLSRGSTDTQYF
TRBJ2-7 | TRBV5-4 | once | TRBD2 | TGTGCCAGCAGCCTCCAGTCTAGCGGCTCCTACGAGCAGTACTTC | CASSLQSSGSYEQYF
TRBJ2-3 | TRBV7-9 | . | TRBD2 | TGTGCCAGCAGCTTAGTCCTGTGGTGGGGGGGGGACTTGTATTTT | CASSLVLWWGGDLYF
TRBJ1-2 | TRBV10-3 | few | TRBD1 | TGTGCCATCAGTGAGTCCTGGACAGGGGACGGCTATGGCTACACCTTC | CAISESWTGDGYGYTF
TRBJ1-1 | TRBV9 | few | TRBD1 | TGTGCCAGCAGCGTAGAGGACAGGGGTAGCGCTTTCTTT | CASSVEDRGSAFF
TRBJ2-6 | TRBV14 | once | . | TGTGCCAGCAGCCAAAGGGGGACCTCTGGGGCCAACGTCCTGACTTTC | CASSQRGTSGANVLTF
TRBJ2-7 | TRBV7-7 | . | TRBD1 | TGTGCCAGCAGGTACGGACAGGGAAGAAACGAGCAGTACTTC | CASRYGQGRNEQYF
TRBJ2-5 | TRBV18 | once | . | TGTGCCAGCTCACCACCGGTTCAGGAGACCCAGTACTTC | CASSPPVQETQYF
TRBJ2-7 | TRBV29-1 | . | TRBD2 | TGCAGCGTTGTTGGAGGGTCCACGGCACTAGCGGGAGGGTCCCTCGAGCAGTACTTC | CSVVGGSTALAGGSLEQYF
TRBJ2-1 | TRBV5-4 | . | TRBD2 | TGTGCCAGCAGCTTCGGACTAGCGGAGTCCTACAATGAGCAGTTCTTC | CASSFGLAESYNEQFF